This T cell receptor (beta chain) was sequenced for a study of regulatory T cells in long-lasting Graves disease. The time point denotes: newly diagnosed GD, antithyroid drugs for less than 3 months. Generation of the TCR library employed RNA extracted from PBMCs. Arm-PCR of CDR3 regions with iRepertoire HTBI primers generated TCR beta libraries. Using its own MiXCR run on the multiplex PCR reads, TCRdb lists one record per CDR3 protein. The sample contains roughly 510,000 distinct CDR3 sequences, about 16% of which appear only once. The germline V gene encodes CDR1 SNHLY and CDR2 FYNNEI. This CDR3 is 14 amino acids long. In its sample, this clonotype was seen a few times. This is likely an artifact of a read error, given a far larger clone one base away. The sample was also linked to a second study, of T cells in Graves' hyperthyroidism and ophthalmopathy.

The starting material was peripheral blood mononuclear cells (PBMCs), obtained at new diagnosis, from a patient treated with antithyroid drugs. This receptor was obtained from a man younger than 35 with Graves disease. V is TRBV2 and J is TRBJ2-5; D call uncertain. The J call is in doubt because the DNA end fits TRBJ2-3 better. CDR3 sequence (DNA): TGTGCCAGCAGTCATCGAACCACCCATGATGCGCAGTATTTT. It specifies CASSHRTTHDAQYF.